The present TCR beta chain was sequenced within a study of blood T cell repertoires in COVID-19. About the research overall: Samples taken during acute and convalescent COVID-19 were collected in the United States, Italy and Spain.

Trimming took off 1 base at V and 7 bases at J, with 11 bases between the two ends. Germline values: CDR1 LNHDA, CDR2 SQIVND (reference sequence). This CDR3 contains 14 residues. As processed by the authors: For nucleated cells, counts were estimated from reference gene primer amplification. Produced via immunoSEQ multiplex PCR; TCRdb's table is partial and in-frame only. V and J calls and clone size are as listed in that table; D and trimming were resolved from the DNA. The sample contains about 88,000 clones, 70% to 90% of which appear only once. Sequencing was carried out using peripheral blood. The receptor was isolated from a woman older than 75 with acute or convalescent COVID-19. The chain employs TRBV19 and TRBJ1-5; D gene unclear. The CDR3 region has the DNA TGTGCCAGTAGTATAGTGGTGCGGGAGCAGCCCCAGCATTTT. It specifies CASSIVVREQPQHF.